These T cell receptor beta chains were read from a single sample in a study of T cell responses to AZD1222 COVID-19 vaccine. Repertoires were generated with immunoSEQ multiplex PCR, while TCRdb's copy carries only in-frame clones and drops some. The table shows 150,000 to 200,000 clones, with about 92% occurring only once. This specimen consisted of peripheral blood, obtained 28 days after the second dose of the MenACWY control vaccine. Every receptor here comes from an adult who received the MenACWY meningococcal vaccine as a control. Each CDR3 is given with its conserved first and last residue. The D gene is left open where the match is weak. Where a row states a size, it is once, few, many or the class of an expanded clone; other rows omit it.

v_call: TRBV7-3; j_call: TRBJ2-6; clone_size: few; d_call: NA; cdr3_nt: TGTGCCAGCAGCTTCTTTTCGCGCTCTGGGGCCAACGTCCTGACTTTC; cdr3_aa: CASSFFSRSGANVLTF
v_call: TRBV2; j_call: TRBJ1-5; clone_size: NA; d_call: NA; cdr3_nt: TGTGCCAGCAGCCTGCGGGGGTCTAATCAGCCCCAGCATTTT; cdr3_aa: CASSLRGSNQPQHF
v_call: TRBV10-2; j_call: TRBJ1-2; clone_size: NA; d_call: NA; cdr3_nt: TGCGCCAGCAGTGATTCCTGGATATATGGCTACACCTTC; cdr3_aa: CASSDSWIYGYTF
v_call: TRBV5-1; j_call: TRBJ1-1; clone_size: NA; d_call: NA; cdr3_nt: TGCGCCAGCAGCTACGGGACTTCTGGAAGGGTGAACACTGAAGCTTTCTTT; cdr3_aa: CASSYGTSGRVNTEAFF
v_call: TRBV6-5; j_call: TRBJ1-1; clone_size: NA; d_call: NA; cdr3_nt: TGTGCCAGCAGTCCCCCCGGGGGCACTGAAGCTTTCTTT; cdr3_aa: CASSPPGGTEAFF
v_call: TRBV7-9; j_call: TRBJ1-5; clone_size: NA; d_call: NA; cdr3_nt: TGTGCCAGCAGCCTTCAGGGGTTCGGTCAGCCCCAGCATTTT; cdr3_aa: CASSLQGFGQPQHF
v_call: TRBV20-1; j_call: TRBJ2-2; clone_size: NA; d_call: NA; cdr3_nt: TGCAGTGCTAGTTGGGACACTGCCACCGGGGAGCTGTTTTTT; cdr3_aa: CSASWDTATGELFF
v_call: TRBV5-6; j_call: TRBJ2-7; clone_size: NA; d_call: NA; cdr3_nt: TGTGCCAGCAGCTACCTGGCCCTGGACGAGCAGTACTTC; cdr3_aa: CASSYLALDEQYF
v_call: TRBV5-6; j_call: TRBJ1-1; clone_size: once; d_call: TRBD1; cdr3_nt: TGTGCCAGCAGCCTTCGGACAGGGGTCACTGAAGCTTTCTTT; cdr3_aa: CASSLRTGVTEAFF
v_call: TRBV19; j_call: TRBJ1-5; clone_size: NA; d_call: NA; cdr3_nt: TGTGCCAGTCCTCAGCAGCCCCAGCATTTT; cdr3_aa: CASPQQPQHF
v_call: TRBV7-8; j_call: TRBJ2-2; clone_size: NA; d_call: NA; cdr3_nt: TGTGCCAGCAGCTCGTGGACCTTGTCGGGGGAGCTGTTTTTT; cdr3_aa: CASSSWTLSGELFF
v_call: TRBV27; j_call: TRBJ1-2; clone_size: NA; d_call: NA; cdr3_nt: TGTGCCAGCAGTTTTAGTCGGGGGCTCTCTAACTATGGCTACACCTTC; cdr3_aa: CASSFSRGLSNYGYTF
v_call: TRBV5-1; j_call: TRBJ1-1; clone_size: NA; d_call: TRBD1; cdr3_nt: TGCGCCAGCAGCAGAGAGGGGGCAGGCGTCACTGAAGCTTTCTTT; cdr3_aa: CASSREGAGVTEAFF
v_call: TRBV19; j_call: TRBJ2-3; clone_size: NA; d_call: TRBD2; cdr3_nt: TGTGCCAGTAGTATAGTTCGGCTAGCGGGAGCCACAGATACGCAGTATTTT; cdr3_aa: CASSIVRLAGATDTQYF
v_call: TRBV28; j_call: TRBJ1-1; clone_size: NA; d_call: NA; cdr3_nt: TGTGCCAGCAGTTTATCTCGGGGCACTGAAGCTTTCTTT; cdr3_aa: CASSLSRGTEAFF
v_call: TRBV27; j_call: TRBJ1-3; clone_size: NA; d_call: TRBD1; cdr3_nt: TGTGCCAGCAGTTCGATCGGCGGGACAGGGACAACCTCTGGAAACACCATATATTTT; cdr3_aa: CASSSIGGTGTTSGNTIYF
v_call: TRBV3-1/TRBV3-2; j_call: TRBJ2-7; clone_size: NA; d_call: NA; cdr3_nt: TGTGCCAGCAGCCGGACACCCTACGAGCAGTACTTC; cdr3_aa: CASSRTPYEQYF
v_call: TRBV11-2; j_call: TRBJ2-7; clone_size: NA; d_call: TRBD1; cdr3_nt: TGTGCCAGCAGGGGTTTAGGACAGGGGGCACACGAGCAGTACTTC; cdr3_aa: CASRGLGQGAHEQYF